This is a list of T cell receptor beta chains from one sample in a study of CD8 T cells in ankylosing spondylitis. TCRdb reprocessed the 5' RACE reads with MiXCR, giving one entry per CDR3 protein. The sample includes about 240,000 distinct CDR3 sequences, 20% to 30% of them seen just once. Sequencing was carried out using blood, either unsorted or a sorted T cell fraction (not recorded which). These receptors all come from a male donor with ankylosing spondylitis or in good health (not recorded which). CDR3s include the opening cysteine and the closing phenylalanine or tryptophan. The order of the fields is V gene, D gene, clone size, J gene, CDR3 DNA, CDR3 protein. The D gene is left open where the match is weak. Clone size is shown for a subset of rows, as once, few, many or a class of expanded clone.

TRBV7-2,.,few,TRBJ1-6,TGTGCCAGCAGGTCTCCCGTTGGAGGGCATAATTCACCCCTCCACTTT,CASRSPVGGHNSPLHF
TRBV7-2,.,few,TRBJ2-5,TGTGCCAGCAGCTTAGTGCGCAGGCAAGAGACCCAGTACTTC,CASSLVRRQETQYF
TRBV18,TRBD1,.,TRBJ2-7,TGTGCCAGCTCACCGGGACAGATGACCTACGAGCAGTACTTC,CASSPGQMTYEQYF
TRBV20-1,TRBD1,few,TRBJ2-2,TGCAGTGCTAGAGATCCCCAGGGGGCTGCCGGGGAGCTGTTTTTT,CSARDPQGAAGELFF
TRBV20-1,.,.,TRBJ2-2,TGCAGTGCTAGAGATCGTGGGAGCACCGGGGAGCTGTTTTTT,CSARDRGSTGELFF
TRBV24-1,.,many,TRBJ2-7,TGTGCCACCCGGACCTACGAGCAGTACTTC,CATRTYEQYF
TRBV24-1,.,once,TRBJ2-2,TGTGCCACCAGTGACCCGGGGCACCCGTACACCGGGGAGCTGTTTTTT,CATSDPGHPYTGELFF
TRBV5-1,TRBD1,many,TRBJ2-7,TGCGCCAGCAGCTTGGCGGCCGGGACAGGCTACGAGCAGTACTTC,CASSLAAGTGYEQYF
TRBV12-3/TRBV12-4,TRBD2,.,TRBJ2-7,TGTGCCAGCAGTTATAGCGGGGGGTCCTACGAGCAGTACTTC,CASSYSGGSYEQYF
TRBV20-1,TRBD1,many,TRBJ2-1,TGCAGTGCTCACGGACAGGGGAGGGGTGAGCAGTTCTTC,CSAHGQGRGEQFF
TRBV12-3/TRBV12-4,.,many,TRBJ1-1,TGTGCCAGCACCCTGTGGATGAACACTGAAGCTTTCTTT,CASTLWMNTEAFF
TRBV20-1,.,few,TRBJ2-7,TGCAGTGCTACGGCAGATCCCTACGAGCAGTACTTC,CSATADPYEQYF
TRBV7-8,.,many,TRBJ2-1,TGTGCCAGCAGCTTAGACGGATTACCTTACAATGAGCAGTTCTTC,CASSLDGLPYNEQFF
TRBV7-8,.,many,TRBJ2-1,TGTGCCAGCAGCTTAGCACACCGGGAGCAGTTCTTC,CASSLAHREQFF
TRBV6-1,.,.,TRBJ2-6,TGTGCCAGCGCGGAAAGGTCCTCTGGGGCCAACGTCCTGACTTTC,CASAERSSGANVLTF
TRBV20-1,.,few,TRBJ1-1,TGCAGTGCCACCCGGGGACCTGACACTGAAGCTTTCTTT,CSATRGPDTEAFF
TRBV20-1,.,few,TRBJ2-7,TGCAGTGCTAGAAGTGCAGGGATGGACGAGCAGTACTTC,CSARSAGMDEQYF
TRBV20-1,.,.,TRBJ2-5,TGCAGTGCCGTCCTGAGTGGGGGGGCAAAGACCCAGTACTTC,CSAVLSGGAKTQYF
TRBV20-1,TRBD2,many,TRBJ2-3,TGCAGTGCTGTCCCGGGACTAGCGGGGCGCACAGATACGCAGTATTTT,CSAVPGLAGRTDTQYF
TRBV20-1,.,.,TRBJ1-1,TGCAGTGCTAGAGCCCCGGGACCGAACACTGAAGCTTTCTTT,CSARAPGPNTEAFF
TRBV29-1,.,many,TRBJ2-1,TGCAGCGGTTGGGAATACAATGAGCAGTTCTTC,CSGWEYNEQFF
TRBV5-6,TRBD1,.,TRBJ2-4,TGTGCCAGCAGCCAGGGACAGATAGCCAAAAACATTCAGTACTTC,CASSQGQIAKNIQYF
TRBV5-1,.,many,TRBJ1-5,TGCGCCAGCAGCTTGACCGGTAGCAATCAGCCCCAGCATTTT,CASSLTGSNQPQHF
TRBV6-1,TRBD1,many,TRBJ2-1,TGTGCCAGCAGTGGACAGGGACCTGAGCAGTTCTTC,CASSGQGPEQFF
TRBV6-1,.,.,TRBJ2-6,TGTGCCAGCAGTGGCTTCAGGACCTCTGGGGCCAACGTCCTGACTTTC,CASSGFRTSGANVLTF
TRBV10-3,.,few,TRBJ2-7,TGTGCCATCAGTGAGTCACGGGCAGGGGTTGGCGAGCAGTACTTC,CAISESRAGVGEQYF
TRBV20-1,TRBD2,.,TRBJ2-7,TGCAGTGCCCGGGAGGGGCCCGCCTACGAGCAGTACTTC,CSAREGPAYEQYF
TRBV20-1,TRBD2,once,TRBJ2-3,TGCAGTGCTAGTGGCGGGGGAGAGTATGATAGGACAGATACGCAGTATTTT,CSASGGGEYDRTDTQYF
TRBV13,.,few,TRBJ2-5,TGTGCCAGCAGCTTAGGCGGCAGGCAAGAGACCCAGTACTTC,CASSLGGRQETQYF
TRBV29-1,TRBD1,few,TRBJ2-3,TGCAGCAAGGGGGACAGGGCAGATACGCAGTATTTT,CSKGDRADTQYF
TRBV6-2/TRBV6-3,TRBD1,.,TRBJ2-1,TGTGCCAGCAGTTTTCAGGGGGTCAGGGGGTCAATCAGCTCCTACAATGAGCAGTTCTTC,CASSFQGVRGSISSYNEQFF
TRBV20-1,TRBD2,few,TRBJ2-5,TGCAGTGCTAGAGATAGTGGGCTAGCGGGGCTGCAAGAGACCCAGTACTTC,CSARDSGLAGLQETQYF
TRBV12-3/TRBV12-4,TRBD2,many,TRBJ2-1,TGTGCCAGCACCCGACTAGCGGGGGGGAGAGGTGAGCAGTTCTTC,CASTRLAGGRGEQFF
TRBV12-3/TRBV12-4,TRBD2,.,TRBJ2-2,TGTGCCAGCAGTCCGGGGGGGACGAACACCGGGGAGCTGTTTTTT,CASSPGGTNTGELFF
TRBV20-1,.,few,TRBJ1-2,TGCAGTGCCCAGTTTCGGAGCGGTTTCTATGGCTACACCTTC,CSAQFRSGFYGYTF
TRBV3-1,.,few,TRBJ2-3,TGTGCCAGCAGCCAACGGTCGGGGGGCCTCACAGATACGCAGTATTTT,CASSQRSGGLTDTQYF
TRBV12-3/TRBV12-4,.,.,TRBJ1-2,TGTGCCAGCACCATATATACAGCTAACTATGGCTACACCTTC,CASTIYTANYGYTF
TRBV6-1,TRBD1,.,TRBJ1-2,TGTGCCAGCAACGTCGACAGGGTGGGGAACTATGGCTACACCTTC,CASNVDRVGNYGYTF
TRBV12-3/TRBV12-4,.,many,TRBJ1-3,TGTGCCAGCAGCTCACAGGCCGCAGCTGGAAACACCATATATTTT,CASSSQAAAGNTIYF
TRBV20-1,.,few,TRBJ2-3,TGCAGTGCTAGGGGGGGCGGCGAGGCGGGTAGCACAGATACGCAGTATTTT,CSARGGGEAGSTDTQYF
TRBV7-2,.,few,TRBJ2-7,TGTGCCAGCAGCCGCTCGGTTTATGGGACGGCTTCCTACGAGCAGTACTTC,CASSRSVYGTASYEQYF
TRBV29-1,.,many,TRBJ2-5,TGCAGCGTTGATCAGGGGACCCAGAAGACCCAGTACTTC,CSVDQGTQKTQYF
TRBV6-1,.,many,TRBJ1-6,TGTGCCAGCAGCCAAATCACAGGGCGAACCGGTTCACCCCTCCACTTT,CASSQITGRTGSPLHF
TRBV20-1,TRBD2,few,TRBJ2-3,TGCAGTGCTAGGGAGCTAGCGGGGGGGCCTGTGCGAGATACGCAGTATTTT,CSARELAGGPVRDTQYF